This note documents a single T cell receptor beta chain sequence. The data derive from a study of shared clonotypes between healthy human individuals. Study summary: Donor composition was two women and a few men, aged 18 to 49.

V was pared by 7 bases and J by 5 bases, with 8 bases of the junction left unmatched. This CDR3 is built from 14 residues. Germline assignment: CDR1 MNHEY and CDR2 SMNVEV (reference sequence). Every subset's genomic DNA went evenly onto several immunoSEQ plates. Ten immunoSEQ deep assay plates were used to sequence the DNA of unsorted PBMCs. The assay was immunoSEQ multiplex PCR, and TCRdb's table has in-frame clones only and misses some. Of about 480,000 clones in the sample, approximately 79% were seen once. Adults of Caucasian background living in Nashville, Tennessee made up all donors. Sequencing input: PBMCs. The V and J genes are TRBV27 and TRBJ2-1, with TRBD2 matching 7 bases. This receptor was obtained from a woman aged 40 to 50 in good health. Some clones in this sample may be carry-over from other donors' samples. In DNA, the CDR3 is TGTGCCAGCAAACGGGCTAGCGGAAACAATGAGCAGTTCTTC. It encodes CASKRASGNNEQFF.